This is a list of T cell receptor beta chains from one sample in a study of cytomegalovirus exposure and HLA in healthy donors. TCRdb's table, derived via immunoSEQ multiplex PCR, lists solely in-frame clones and lacks some. The top ten hold about 1.4% of the sample, which has around 140,000 clones, 77% seen once. Sequenced input: PBMCs. The receptors shown here come from a woman between 35 and 50 years old in good health and CMV-seronegative. Both conserved end residues are part of each CDR3. The order of the fields is clone size, J gene, D gene, V gene, CDR3 DNA, CDR3 protein. The D gene is left open where the match is weak. Expanded clones get a size class; other rows say once, few or many, or leave the size out.

clone size: .
J gene: TRBJ1-2
D gene: TRBD1
V gene: TRBV30
CDR3 DNA: TGTGCCTGGAGATTTCCGGGACAGGGTTTAGACTATGGCTACACCTTC
CDR3 protein: CAWRFPGQGLDYGYTF

clone size: .
J gene: TRBJ2-1
D gene: .
V gene: TRBV7-2
CDR3 DNA: TGTGCCAGCAGCTTAGGGGTCGGGACTCCACGAGCCGGGAGAAAGTTCTTC
CDR3 protein: CASSLGVGTPRAGRKFF

clone size: .
J gene: TRBJ2-7
D gene: .
V gene: TRBV5-1
CDR3 DNA: TGCGCCAGCAGTCCCAACCCTCAGGGCATCGACGAGCAGTACTTC
CDR3 protein: CASSPNPQGIDEQYF

clone size: once
J gene: TRBJ2-1
D gene: .
V gene: TRBV4-1
CDR3 DNA: TGCGCCAGCAGCCAAGATAGGGGGTCGAGCTCCTACAATGAGCAGTTCTTC
CDR3 protein: CASSQDRGSSSYNEQFF

clone size: .
J gene: TRBJ1-5
D gene: .
V gene: TRBV2
CDR3 DNA: TGTGCCAGCAGTGAAAAAGGGGACACGGTGAACAATCAGCCCCAGCATTTT
CDR3 protein: CASSEKGDTVNNQPQHF

clone size: once
J gene: TRBJ2-1
D gene: TRBD1
V gene: TRBV5-6
CDR3 DNA: TGTGCCAGCAGCTCGAATTATTGGCAACCCGAGGGGGCTAATCAGCAGTTCTTC
CDR3 protein: CASSSNYWQPEGANQQFF

clone size: few
J gene: TRBJ2-7
D gene: TRBD1
V gene: TRBV29-1
CDR3 DNA: TGCAGCGTTTTAGGCGGCAGGGGGATATACGAGCAGTACTTC
CDR3 protein: CSVLGGRGIYEQYF

clone size: .
J gene: TRBJ1-4
D gene: .
V gene: TRBV6-1
CDR3 DNA: TGTGCCAGCAAAATTCTACGAGGGTCCGTTGAAAAACTGTTTTTT
CDR3 protein: CASKILRGSVEKLFF

clone size: few
J gene: TRBJ1-2
D gene: .
V gene: TRBV2
CDR3 DNA: TGTGCCAGCAGTTTACAGGGTCGCTATGGCTACACCTTC
CDR3 protein: CASSLQGRYGYTF

clone size: few
J gene: TRBJ2-7
D gene: .
V gene: TRBV18
CDR3 DNA: TGTGCCAGCTCACCCGGTTACGAGCAGTACTTC
CDR3 protein: CASSPGYEQYF

clone size: .
J gene: TRBJ2-3
D gene: TRBD2
V gene: TRBV2
CDR3 DNA: TGTGCCAGCAGAGCTAGCGGGGGGGGGAAAGGTACGCAGTATTTT
CDR3 protein: CASRASGGGKGTQYF

clone size: .
J gene: TRBJ2-3
D gene: .
V gene: TRBV5-1
CDR3 DNA: TGCGCCAGCAGCTTGGAAGCGGCATACAATGCAGATACGCAGTATTTT
CDR3 protein: CASSLEAAYNADTQYF

clone size: .
J gene: TRBJ2-3
D gene: .
V gene: TRBV7-3
CDR3 DNA: TGTGCCAGCAGCTTCCAGGCCACAGATACGCAGTATTTT
CDR3 protein: CASSFQATDTQYF

clone size: once
J gene: TRBJ2-2
D gene: .
V gene: TRBV9
CDR3 DNA: TGTGCCAGCAGCGTAGACAGGTACACCGGGGAGCTGTTTTTT
CDR3 protein: CASSVDRYTGELFF

clone size: .
J gene: TRBJ2-3
D gene: .
V gene: TRBV5-4
CDR3 DNA: TGTGCCAACATCCAGACAGATACGCAGTATTTT
CDR3 protein: CANIQTDTQYF

clone size: .
J gene: TRBJ1-1
D gene: .
V gene: TRBV7-3
CDR3 DNA: TGTGCCAGCAGCTCGGACTTTAACACTGAAGCTTTCTTT
CDR3 protein: CASSSDFNTEAFF

clone size: .
J gene: TRBJ2-2
D gene: .
V gene: TRBV4-3
CDR3 DNA: TGCGCCAGCAGCCAAGCTACGATGAACACCGGGGAGCTGTTTTTT
CDR3 protein: CASSQATMNTGELFF

clone size: .
J gene: TRBJ2-2
D gene: TRBD2
V gene: TRBV5-1
CDR3 DNA: TGCGCCAGCAATCGGGGAGGGCTCGGGGAGCTGTTTTTT
CDR3 protein: CASNRGGLGELFF

clone size: .
J gene: TRBJ1-5
D gene: .
V gene: TRBV28
CDR3 DNA: TGTGCCAGCAGTTTTTTCAGGGAAGGTCAGCCCCAGCATTTT
CDR3 protein: CASSFFREGQPQHF

clone size: .
J gene: TRBJ1-1
D gene: .
V gene: TRBV27
CDR3 DNA: TGTGCCAGCAGTAAATTAGACCGCCAAAGAGGAGCTTTCTTT
CDR3 protein: CASSKLDRQRGAFF

clone size: .
J gene: TRBJ2-3
D gene: .
V gene: TRBV19
CDR3 DNA: TGTGCCAGTAGTATGGCGGGGATGGACACAGATACGCAGTATTTT
CDR3 protein: CASSMAGMDTDTQYF

clone size: .
J gene: TRBJ1-5
D gene: .
V gene: TRBV7-3
CDR3 DNA: TGTGCCAGCAGCTCGGGAGGGGGTCAGCCCCAGCATTTT
CDR3 protein: CASSSGGGQPQHF

clone size: .
J gene: TRBJ2-7
D gene: TRBD2
V gene: TRBV7-6
CDR3 DNA: TGTGCCAGCAGCCCAACTAGCGGGAGCTACTACGAGCAGTACTTC
CDR3 protein: CASSPTSGSYYEQYF

clone size: once
J gene: TRBJ2-7
D gene: TRBD1
V gene: TRBV6-1
CDR3 DNA: TGTGCCAGCAGTGAAGCCTGGGACAGACCCTACGAGCAGTACTTC
CDR3 protein: CASSEAWDRPYEQYF

clone size: .
J gene: TRBJ1-3
D gene: .
V gene: TRBV7-9
CDR3 DNA: TGTGCCAGCAGCCAAGCTTCCTCTGGAAACACCATATATTTT
CDR3 protein: CASSQASSGNTIYF

clone size: once
J gene: TRBJ1-2
D gene: .
V gene: TRBV7-9
CDR3 DNA: TGTGCCAGCAGCTCCGCCGGGACCAGGAGGGACTATGGCTACACCTTC
CDR3 protein: CASSSAGTRRDYGYTF

clone size: .
J gene: TRBJ1-6
D gene: .
V gene: TRBV7-9
CDR3 DNA: TGTGCCAGCAGCCCGCCCGACAGTGCCGGTTCACCCCTCCACTTT
CDR3 protein: CASSPPDSAGSPLHF

clone size: .
J gene: TRBJ1-5
D gene: .
V gene: TRBV6-5
CDR3 DNA: TGTGCCAGCAGTTACTCAGGGGGAGATCAGCCCCAGCATTTT
CDR3 protein: CASSYSGGDQPQHF

clone size: once
J gene: TRBJ2-3
D gene: TRBD2
V gene: TRBV5-1
CDR3 DNA: TGCGCCAGCAGTGTCTACGGGGGACTAGCGGGGCGATCCACAGATACGCAGTATTTT
CDR3 protein: CASSVYGGLAGRSTDTQYF

clone size: .
J gene: TRBJ2-1
D gene: TRBD2
V gene: TRBV7-6
CDR3 DNA: TGTGCCAGCAGCTTTGCACTAGCGGGGGGGAAAACCTACAATGAGCAGTTCTTC
CDR3 protein: CASSFALAGGKTYNEQFF

clone size: .
J gene: TRBJ2-7
D gene: TRBD2
V gene: TRBV5-4
CDR3 DNA: TGTGCCAGCAGCTTGGAATTTAGCGGGGCCTCCGAGCAGTACTTC
CDR3 protein: CASSLEFSGASEQYF

clone size: .
J gene: TRBJ1-1
D gene: .
V gene: TRBV27
CDR3 DNA: TGTGCCAGCAGTTCCCCGCGGAGGGGCATGAACACTGAAGCTTTCTTT
CDR3 protein: CASSSPRRGMNTEAFF

clone size: .
J gene: TRBJ1-2
D gene: .
V gene: TRBV2
CDR3 DNA: TGTGCCAGCAGTGATCTAGTGACACGAGGGGGCTACACCTTC
CDR3 protein: CASSDLVTRGGYTF

clone size: .
J gene: TRBJ2-3
D gene: .
V gene: TRBV7-3
CDR3 DNA: TGTGCCAGCAGCTCAACCCCAGGGTCAGATACGCAGTATTTT
CDR3 protein: CASSSTPGSDTQYF